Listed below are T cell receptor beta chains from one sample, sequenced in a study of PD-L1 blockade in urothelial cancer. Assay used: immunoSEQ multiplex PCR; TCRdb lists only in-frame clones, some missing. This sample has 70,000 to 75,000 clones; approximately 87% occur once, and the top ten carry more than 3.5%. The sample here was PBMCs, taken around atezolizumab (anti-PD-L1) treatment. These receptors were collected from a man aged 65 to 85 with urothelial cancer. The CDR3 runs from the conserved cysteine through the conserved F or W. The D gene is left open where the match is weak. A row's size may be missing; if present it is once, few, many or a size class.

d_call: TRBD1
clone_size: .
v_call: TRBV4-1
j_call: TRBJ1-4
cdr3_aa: CASSQDTAQGAREKLFF
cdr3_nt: TGCGCCAGCAGCCAAGATACGGCACAGGGGGCGCGAGAAAAACTGTTTTTT

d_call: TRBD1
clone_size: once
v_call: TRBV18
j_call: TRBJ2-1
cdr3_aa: CASSPNRGDEQFF
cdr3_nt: TGTGCCAGCTCACCGAACAGGGGGGATGAGCAGTTCTTC

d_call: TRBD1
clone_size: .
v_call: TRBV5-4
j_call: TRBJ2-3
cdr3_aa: CASSPRTGGTDTQYF
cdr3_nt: TGTGCCAGCAGCCCCCGGACAGGGGGCACAGATACGCAGTATTTT

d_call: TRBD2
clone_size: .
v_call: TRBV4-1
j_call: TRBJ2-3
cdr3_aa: CASSQGTSGRSLEAWQYF
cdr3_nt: TGCGCCAGCAGCCAAGGGACTAGCGGGAGGTCTCTAGAGGCTTGGCAGTATTTT

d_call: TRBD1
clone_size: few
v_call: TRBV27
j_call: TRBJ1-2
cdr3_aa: CASSWDRGTYGYTF
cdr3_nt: TGTGCCAGCAGTTGGGACAGGGGGACCTATGGCTACACCTTC

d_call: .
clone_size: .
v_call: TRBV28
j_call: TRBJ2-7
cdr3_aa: CASSSPGQLNPYEQYF
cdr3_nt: TGTGCCAGCAGTTCCCCAGGGCAGCTCAACCCCTACGAGCAGTACTTC

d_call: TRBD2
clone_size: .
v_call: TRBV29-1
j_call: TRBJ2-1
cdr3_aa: CSVYLAGLAGGEQFF
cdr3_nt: TGCAGCGTTTATCTCGCGGGACTAGCGGGAGGTGAGCAGTTCTTC

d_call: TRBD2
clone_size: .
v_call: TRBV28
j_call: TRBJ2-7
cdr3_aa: CASTREGPYEQYF
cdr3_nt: TGTGCCAGCACCCGGGAGGGCCCCTACGAGCAGTACTTC

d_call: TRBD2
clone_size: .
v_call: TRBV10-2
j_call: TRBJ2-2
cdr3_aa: CASSGLAGGANTGELFF
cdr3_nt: TGCGCCAGCAGTGGTCTAGCGGGAGGAGCGAACACCGGGGAGCTGTTTTTT

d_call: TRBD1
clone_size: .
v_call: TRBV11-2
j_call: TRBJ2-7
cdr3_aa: CASSLVGTGLYEQYF
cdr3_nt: TGTGCCAGCAGCTTAGTGGGGACAGGGCTCTACGAGCAGTACTTC

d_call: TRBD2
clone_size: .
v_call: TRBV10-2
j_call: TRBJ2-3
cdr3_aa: CASRASGSTDTQYF
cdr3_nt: TGCGCCAGCAGGGCTAGCGGGAGCACAGATACGCAGTATTTT

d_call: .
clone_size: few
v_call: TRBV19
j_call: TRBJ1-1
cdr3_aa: CASKWSVQMNTEAFF
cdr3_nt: TGTGCCAGTAAATGGAGCGTACAAATGAACACTGAAGCTTTCTTT

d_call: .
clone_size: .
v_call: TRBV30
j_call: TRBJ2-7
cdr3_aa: CAWSQQITAGQYF
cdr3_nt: TGTGCCTGGAGCCAACAGATAACCGCTGGGCAGTACTTC

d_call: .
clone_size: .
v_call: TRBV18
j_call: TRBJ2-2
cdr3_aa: CASSPPSAGTGELFF
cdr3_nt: TGTGCCAGCTCACCACCGTCAGCGGGCACCGGGGAGCTGTTTTTT

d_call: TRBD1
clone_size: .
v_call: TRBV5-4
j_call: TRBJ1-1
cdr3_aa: CASSPDRQGANTEAFF
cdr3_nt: TGTGCCAGCAGCCCGGATCGACAGGGGGCGAACACTGAAGCTTTCTTT

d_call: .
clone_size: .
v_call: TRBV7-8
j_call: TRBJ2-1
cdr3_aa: CDSSSDLVVNEQFF
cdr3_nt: TGTGACAGCAGCTCCGACCTAGTTGTCAATGAGCAGTTCTTC

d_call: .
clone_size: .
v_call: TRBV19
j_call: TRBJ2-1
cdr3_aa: CASSRGLSNNEQFF
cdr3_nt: TGTGCCAGTAGTAGGGGACTCTCAAACAATGAGCAGTTCTTC

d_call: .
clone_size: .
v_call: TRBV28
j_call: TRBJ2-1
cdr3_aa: CVSSSYNEQFF
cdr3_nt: TGTGTCAGTAGCTCCTACAATGAGCAGTTCTTC

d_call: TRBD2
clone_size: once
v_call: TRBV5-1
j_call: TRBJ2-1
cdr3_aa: CASSSETSGRANEQFF
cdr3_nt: TGCGCCAGCAGCTCCGAGACTAGCGGGAGGGCCAATGAGCAGTTCTTC

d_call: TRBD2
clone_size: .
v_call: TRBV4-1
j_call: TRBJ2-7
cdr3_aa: CASSWGLAGDEQYF
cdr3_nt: TGCGCCAGCAGTTGGGGGCTAGCGGGAGATGAGCAGTACTTC

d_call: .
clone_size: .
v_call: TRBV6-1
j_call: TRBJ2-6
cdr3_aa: CASSVQGPSSGANVLTF
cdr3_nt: TGTGCCAGCAGTGTACAGGGTCCTAGCTCTGGGGCCAACGTCCTGACTTTC

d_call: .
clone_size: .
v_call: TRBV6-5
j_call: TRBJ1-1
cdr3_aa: CASSFTGLMNTEAFF
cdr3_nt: TGTGCCAGCAGCTTTACAGGGTTAATGAACACTGAAGCTTTCTTT

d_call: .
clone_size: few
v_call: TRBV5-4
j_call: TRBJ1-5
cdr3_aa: CASSPTPTGGQPQHF
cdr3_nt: TGTGCCAGCAGCCCTACGCCGACGGGGGGCCAGCCCCAGCATTTT

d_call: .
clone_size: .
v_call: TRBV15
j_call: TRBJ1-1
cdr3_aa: CATSREIGVNTEAFF
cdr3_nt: TGTGCCACCAGCAGAGAGATAGGAGTGAACACTGAAGCTTTCTTT

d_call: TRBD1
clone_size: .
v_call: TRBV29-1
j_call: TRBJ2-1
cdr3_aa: CSSRTGVEGNEQFF
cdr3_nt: TGCAGCTCCAGGACAGGGGTCGAGGGCAATGAGCAGTTCTTC

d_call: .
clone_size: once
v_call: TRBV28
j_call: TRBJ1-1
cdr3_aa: CASSTDRNTEAFF
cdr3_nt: TGTGCCAGCAGTACAGACAGGAACACTGAAGCTTTCTTT

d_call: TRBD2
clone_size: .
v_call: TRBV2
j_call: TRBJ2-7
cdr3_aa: CASSEEDGREGLSYEQYF
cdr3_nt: TGTGCCAGCAGTGAAGAGGATGGGCGGGAGGGCCTGTCCTACGAGCAGTACTTC

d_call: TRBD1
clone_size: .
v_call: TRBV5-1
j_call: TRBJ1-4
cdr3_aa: CASSSRGGPNEKLFF
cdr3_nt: TGCGCCAGCAGCTCCCGAGGGGGCCCTAATGAAAAACTGTTTTTT

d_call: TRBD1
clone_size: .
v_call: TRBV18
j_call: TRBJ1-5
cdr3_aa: CASSRGTGGYQPQHF
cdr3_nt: TGTGCCAGCTCACGGGGGACAGGGGGTTATCAGCCCCAGCATTTT